Reported below is one T cell receptor beta chain. Its antigen target is currently unknown. One base away there is no much larger clone; base qualities are not given. The CDR3 runs 15 residues from the cysteine to the phenylalanine. Just CDR3 DNA is preserved here, 45 bases in frame from base 1. V sheds 0 bases and J sheds 0 bases, leaving 8 bases between their ends. CDR1 and CDR2, per the germline V gene, are MNHEY and SVGAGI. This entry belongs to a study of blood T cell repertoires in COVID-19 (dated by TCRdb to 2020 to 2022). Background for the entire study: Samples from collaborators originated in the United States, Italy and Spain and spanned both the acute and convalescent phases of COVID-19. The repertoires were released in a freely available public database intended as a resource for research on the immune response to SARS-CoV-2. The samples were drawn from two sources: the first 160 participants of the ongoing ImmuneRACE study, and 1,000 to 1,500 subjects contributed by 6 global collaborators. The material from the prospective study consisted of cDNA or gDNA derived from T cells, B-cell-depleted T cells, or PBMCs. Sample metadata almost always included a de-identified subject ID, COVID-19 status, age in years and sex. Where available, HLA class I and class II types were taken from metadata supplied by the sample provider and were not determined by assay-based typing. Deeply sampled blood TCRbeta repertoires from subjects exposed to, actively infected with, or recovered from COVID-19 were included in the dataset. What the study reported, not specific to this receptor: The quantity of clinical and demographic metadata differed by source and by participant and was supplied without curation.

TCRbeta CDR3 regions were amplified from genomic DNA by means of the immunoSEQ Assay, a bias-controlled multiplex PCR. The source study handled its data this way. Within the assay, amplification of reference gene primers was used to estimate how many nucleated cells each sample contained. To quantify the absolute abundance of each unique TCRbeta CDR3 rearrangement, sequence reads were collapsed and filtered. For each sample, productive Simpson clonality was calculated by taking the square root of Simpson's diversity index across productive rearrangements. Held by TCRdb, this immuneACCESS table contains in-frame sequences only and omits some clones. Under half of the omission traces to an unresolved V gene where checked; the cause of the rest is unknown. V, J and clone size are taken as reported in that table, and D and trimming were inferred from the DNA itself. The table for this sample lists about 140,000 clones; around nine tenths of them were counted only once. The top ten clonotypes cover 1.7% of the sample.

Whole blood was collected in K2EDTA tubes by collaborating institutions according to the institutions' own protocols. For TCRbeta analysis, collaborator samples were shipped as frozen whole blood, as isolated PBMCs, or as DNA extracted from either sample type. The sequenced material came from peripheral blood. This TCR came from a woman aged 45-59 years with acute or convalescent COVID-19. This sequence uses TRBV6-5 and TRBJ1-1; TRBD1 is possibly the D segment (6 matching bases). CDR3 protein: CASSYSSGVNTEAFF. The base sequence is TGTGCCAGCAGTTACTCATCAGGGGTGAACACTGAAGCTTTCTTT.